Listed here are 26 T cell receptor beta chains from one sample, sequenced in a study of blood T cell repertoires in COVID-19. Repertoires were generated with immunoSEQ multiplex PCR, while TCRdb's copy carries only in-frame clones and drops some. The sample records under 200,000 clones, over 80% being singletons. Material for sequencing was peripheral blood. Receptors were obtained from a woman aged 80 or over with active or convalescent COVID-19.

This chain joins TRBV7-2 and TRBJ2-1; TRBD1 matches at 7 bases. CDR3 length equals 13 residues. Germline trimming cut 5 bases from V and 14 bases from J; bases unmatched to any gene: 12. The germline V gene has CDR1 SGHTA and CDR2 FQGNSA. The CDR3 is CASSARDSQGKFF. The DNA of the CDR3 is TGTGCCAGCAGCGCGAGGGACAGCCAGGGGAAGTTCTTC. Supplemented by reference TRBV7-2 and TRBJ2-1, the full variable domain reads GAGVSQSPSNKVTEKGKDVELRCDPISGHTALYWYRQSLGQGLEFLIYFQGNSAPDKSGLPSDRFSAERTGGSVSTLTIQRTQQEDSAVYLCASSARDSQGKFFGPGTRLTVL.

The V and J genes are TRBV15 and TRBJ1-2; TRBD1 might be the D (5 bases). This CDR3 has 16 residues. V dropped 0 bases and J dropped 10 bases, with 21 bases sitting between them. The germline V gene encodes CDR1 LNHNV and CDR2 YYDKDF (reference sequence). This CDR3 reads CATSRDDGRAVPHYTF. CDR3 coding DNA: TGTGCCACCAGCAGAGACGATGGCAGGGCTGTCCCTCACTACACCTTC.

The table lists this clone with a few counts. The CDR3 sequence: CASTGLANTDTQYF. The CDR3 coding sequence is TGTGCCAGCACGGGACTAGCCAACACAGATACGCAGTATTTT. The chain recombines TRBV2 with TRBJ2-3; 9 nucleotides align to TRBD2. V was pared by 7 bases and J by 2 bases, with 4 bases of the junction left unmatched. Germline assignment: CDR1 SNHLY and CDR2 FYNNEI. There are 14 residues in the CDR3.

The V call is TRBV24-1, the J call TRBJ2-2, with TRBD1 matching 7 bases. The CDR3 extends over 16 amino acids. V was clipped by 4 bases and J by 0 bases; unmatched bases: 4. The germline V gene has CDR1 KGHDR and CDR2 SFDVKD. CDR3 coding DNA: TGTGCCACCAGTGACCCGACAGGGACGAACACCGGGGAGCTGTTTTTT. Its protein is CATSDPTGTNTGELFF.

The V and J genes are TRBV6-5 and TRBJ1-2; D might be TRBD1 (5 bases). V lost 6 bases, J lost 6 bases, and 11 bases lay in between. The CDR3 sequence is 12 residues long. Germline assignment: CDR1 MNHEY and CDR2 SVGAGI. The CDR3 nucleotides are TGTGCCAGCAGGAGTGAAGGGGATGGCTACACCTTC. Translation: CASRSEGDGYTF.

V gene TRBV6-4 combines with J gene TRBJ1-1, with TRBD1 identical over 8 bases. CDR1 is MRHNA, CDR2 SNTAGT, per germline. The CDR3 consists of 13 residues. Losses at the gene ends were 8 bases for V and 3 bases for J; bases not matched to a gene: 5. The CDR3 DNA sequence: TGTGCCAGCCGAGCGACAGGGGACACTGAAGCTTTCTTT. Translated, it gives CASRATGDTEAFF.

This clone was recorded only once. The chain uses TRBV6-2 or TRBV6-3 and TRBJ2-7; maybe TRBD2 (5 bases). The length of the CDR3 is 14 residues. Trimming stripped 2 bases from V and 7 bases from J, with 15 bases between. Germline values: CDR1 MNHEY, CDR2 SVGEGT. CDR3 sequence reads: CASSYEGRPKEQYF. CDR3 bases: TGTGCCAGCAGTTACGAGGGTAGGCCAAAAGAGCAGTACTTC.

The chain carries TRBV4-1 and TRBJ2-5; 9 nucleotides line up with TRBD1. The trim removed 1 base at V and 4 bases at J, leaving 4 bases unmatched. The CDR3 has 15 residues. Per germline, CDR1 MGHRA and CDR2 YSYEKL. The CDR3 protein is CASSQGVDRGETQYF. CDR3 sequence (DNA): TGCGCCAGCAGCCAAGGCGTGGACAGGGGAGAGACCCAGTACTTC.

The chain employs TRBV2 and TRBJ2-5; D might be TRBD2 (5 bases). The germline V gene has CDR1 SNHLY and CDR2 FYNNEI. Trimming took 4 bases from V and 5 from J, leaving 5 bases between them. CDR3 length equals 11 residues. The CDR3 spells CASSGRETQYF. Here the CDR3 DNA reads TGTGCCAGCAGTGGGAGGGAGACCCAGTACTTC.

The chain couples TRBV7-6 to TRBJ1-2; a possible D gene is TRBD1 (5 bases). The CDR3 has 13 amino acids. The V gene lost 4 bases and the J gene lost 8 bases, with 14 bases spanning the gap. Looked up from germline, CDR1 is SGHVS and CDR2 is FNYEAQ. The CDR3 is CASSSSGSRGYTF. The CDR3 DNA is TGTGCCAGCAGCTCCTCAGGGTCTCGAGGCTACACCTTC.

This clone was counted once. No DNA is shown, since the ends of the CDR3 on it are uncertain; the CDR3 is the one TCRdb lists. The V and J genes are TRBV6-1 and TRBJ1-1; the D call TRBD1 from the table was never checked on the DNA. Germline V CDR1 and CDR2: MNHNS, SASEGT. The CDR3 spans 23 amino acids, including both terminal residues. CDR3 loop: CASSEARVGRGRFELKLSFEAFF.

The chain employs TRBV19 and TRBJ1-2; D remains ambiguous. In germline, CDR1 is LNHDA, CDR2 SQIVND (reference sequence). The CDR3 consists of 14 residues. The V gene lost 5 bases and the J gene lost 5 bases, with 15 bases spanning the gap. This CDR3 is CASSDTRTGYGYTF. The CDR3 DNA is TGTGCCAGTAGTGATACGCGAACCGGGTATGGCTACACCTTC.

The chain couples TRBV7-6 to TRBJ2-7; TRBD1 matches at 10 bases. This CDR3 is built from 17 residues. V trimming: 1 base; J trimming: 3 bases; junction bases outside the gene matches: 9. Germline CDR1 reads SGHVS; CDR2 reads FNYEAQ. CDR3 sequence reads: CASSLDGTGALVYEQYF. The CDR3 nucleotides are TGTGCCAGCAGCTTAGATGGGACAGGGGCCTTAGTCTACGAGCAGTACTTC. The full variable domain, completed using reference TRBV7-6 and TRBJ2-7, is GAGVSQSPRYKVTKRGQDVALRCDPISGHVSLYWYRQALGQGPEFLTYFNYEAQQDKSGLPNDRFSAERPEGSISTLTIQRTEQRDSAMYRCASSLDGTGALVYEQYFGPGTRLTVT.

This chain's CDR3 is CATSRDKGNSPLHF. CDR3 bases: TGTGCCACCAGCAGAGATAAGGGGAATTCACCCCTCCACTTT. The chain carries TRBV15 and TRBJ1-6; D may be TRBD1 (5 bases). CDR1 LNHNV and CDR2 YYDKDF come from the germline V gene (reference sequence). Trimming took 0 bases from V and 7 from J, leaving 7 bases between them. CDR3 length: 14 amino acids.

V is TRBV27 and J is TRBJ2-1, with 9 bases lining up with TRBD2. CDR1 is MNHEY and CDR2 is SMNVEV in the germline V gene (reference sequence). The CDR3 is made up of 13 amino acids. V gave up 5 bases and J gave up 9 bases; unmatched junction bases: 5. CDR3 residues: CASSLSGGLEQFF. The CDR3 bases are TGTGCCAGCAGTCTTAGCGGGGGTCTTGAGCAGTTCTTC.

V gene TRBV6-5 combines with J gene TRBJ1-1; 7 bases are shared with TRBD1. The J segment lost 6 bases and the V segment lost 4 bases, leaving 14 bases of the junction unmatched. This CDR3 has 16 amino acids. From germline, CDR1 is MNHEY and CDR2 SVGAGI. CDR3 sequence (DNA): TGTGCCAGCAGTTCATCACTGGGGGGCCAGGGGGCTGAAGCTTTCTTT. This encodes CASSSSLGGQGAEAFF.

The rearrangement joins TRBV7-9 to TRBJ2-7; maybe TRBD1 (5 bases). Per the germline V gene, CDR1 is SEHNR and CDR2 is FQNEAQ (reference sequence). This CDR3 has 14 residues. V lost 4 bases and J 4 bases, leaving 14 bases between the germline ends. CDR3 sequence (DNA): TGTGCCAGCAGCTCCCGTAAGGGGAATTACGAGCAGTACTTC. This translates into CASSSRKGNYEQYF.

This clone was found a few times. This sequence joins TRBV5-4 and TRBJ2-7; TRBD2 might be the D (6 bases). CDR3 size: 14 residues. Germline V gene sequence: CDR1 SGHNT, CDR2 YYREEE (reference sequence). V lost 4 bases and J 1 base, leaving 12 bases between the germline ends. CDR3 residues: CASSRSGTSYEQYF. Here the CDR3 DNA reads TGTGCCAGCAGCCGCTCCGGGACTTCCTACGAGCAGTACTTC.

The genes are TRBV27 and TRBJ2-5; tentatively, D is TRBD2 (6 bases). Germline CDR1 is MNHEY and CDR2 is SMNVEV (reference sequence). The CDR3 is 14 residues long. Trimming took off 7 bases at V and 3 bases at J, with 15 bases between the two ends. The CDR3 protein is CASTKGGLKETQYF. CDR3 nucleotide sequence: TGTGCCAGCACCAAAGGAGGACTAAAAGAGACCCAGTACTTC.

J is TRBJ1-3 and V is TRBV12-5; a possible D gene is TRBD1 (6 bases). V lost 6 bases, J lost 4 bases, and 10 bases lay in between. The CDR3 sequence is 13 residues long. The germline V gene has CDR1 LGHNT and CDR2 FRNRAP. This chain's CDR3 is CASGQQGGNTIYF. CDR3 sequence (DNA): TGTGCTAGTGGACAACAGGGAGGAAACACCATATATTTT.

The V call is TRBV7-9, the J call TRBJ1-2; possibly TRBD1 for D (5 bases). Trimming cost V 6 bases and J 5 bases, with 13 bases left between them. Germline lookup yields CDR1 SEHNR and CDR2 FQNEAQ (reference sequence). CDR3 length: 13 amino acids. CDR3 loop: CASSRQSLYGYTF. CDR3 bases: TGTGCCAGCAGTCGACAGAGCCTTTATGGCTACACCTTC.

CDR3 protein: CASSYGGVNTEAFF. CDR3 sequence (DNA): TGTGCCAGCAGTTACGGGGGGGTGAACACTGAAGCTTTCTTT. The chain uses TRBV6-6 and TRBJ1-1; TRBD1 might be the D (5 bases). The CDR3 is 14 residues long. The germline V and J ends were trimmed by 2 bases and 0 bases, with 7 bases remaining between them. The V gene's germline CDR1 is MNHNY and CDR2 SVGAGI (reference sequence).

The V and J genes are TRBV28 and TRBJ1-2; D perhaps matches TRBD1 (6 bases). Germline V CDR1 and CDR2: MDHEN, SYDVKM. Trimming took 5 bases from V and 2 from J, leaving 15 bases between them. There are 15 residues in the CDR3. In DNA, the CDR3 is TGTGCCAGCAGTACACGGACAGTGGGGAACTATGGCTACACCTTC. Its protein product is CASSTRTVGNYGYTF.

This chain connects TRBV14 to TRBJ1-1; possible D gene TRBD1, 5 bases. Germline CDR1 SGHDN, CDR2 FVKESK. This CDR3 has 15 residues. Between the trimmed V and J ends, which lost 4 bases and 3 bases, there was a span of 15 bases. This CDR3 reads CASSPWGGIYTEAFF. In DNA form, the CDR3 reads TGTGCCAGCAGCCCCTGGGGGGGTATCTACACTGAAGCTTTCTTT.

The chain uses TRBV5-1 and TRBJ2-7; D might be TRBD2 (5 bases). The germline V and J ends were trimmed by 3 bases and 3 bases, with 22 bases remaining between them. CDR3 length: 17 residues. Germline-derived CDR1 and CDR2 are SGHRS and YFSETQ. The CDR3 here is CASSWWLQGSGNYEQYF. CDR3 nucleotide sequence: TGCGCCAGCAGCTGGTGGTTACAAGGTTCGGGGAACTACGAGCAGTACTTC.

This clone was seen only a few times. This sequence joins TRBV2 and TRBJ2-7; TRBD2 aligns across 7 bases. This CDR3 spans 14 amino acids. The V segment lost 7 bases and the J segment 3 bases; nucleotides outside the gene matches: 9. The germline V gene has CDR1 SNHLY and CDR2 FYNNEI. CDR3 in amino acids: CASTIAGLSYEQYF. CDR3 in DNA: TGTGCCAGCACTATCGCGGGACTAAGCTACGAGCAGTACTTC.